One sample yielded the 23 T cell receptor beta chains listed below, sequenced in a study of blood T cells in healthy people across ages. A second PCR of 7 to 11 cycles used a sample-barcoded 5' primer and a J-beta primer mix. TCRdb processed the 5' RACE reads anew with MiXCR; each CDR3 protein has one entry. The data hold hundreds of thousands of distinct CDR3 sequences, with 25% to 30% observed a single time. The sample taken for sequencing was blood. The source of these receptors is a woman aged 80 or over in good health.

Notes on this clonotype: It may be a read error: a sequence one base away is much more abundant. The chain has TRBV5-4 and TRBJ2-1; possible D gene TRBD1, 6 bases. The J call could be wrong; TRBJ2-7 is a better fit for the DNA end. CDR3 length equals 15 residues. Germline V gene data show CDR1 as SGHNT and CDR2 as YYREEE (reference sequence). The CDR3: CAIDSRDTKRNEQYF. CDR3 DNA: TGTGCCATTGACTCCCGGGACACCAAAAGGAATGAGCAGTACTTC.

This clonotype was seen many times. This sequence joins TRBV5-1 and TRBJ1-2; D is possibly TRBD1 (6 bases). The CDR3 is made up of 16 amino acids. V shed 3 bases and J shed 4 bases, with 19 bases lying between them. Germline lookup yields CDR1 SGHRS and CDR2 YFSETQ. The CDR3 DNA reads as TGCGCCAGCAGCTCGAATCGCCGGGAGGGGGGCTATGGCTACACCTTC. It specifies CASSSNRREGGYGYTF. Variable domain in full (rest from reference TRBV5-1 and TRBJ1-2): KAGVTQTPRYLIKTRGQQVTLSCSPISGHRSVSWYQQTPGQGLQFLFEYFSETQRNKGNFPGRFSGRQFSNSRSEMNVSTLELGDSALYLCASSSNRREGGYGYTFGSGTRLTVV.

This clonotype was counted only a few times. This sequence joins TRBV29-1 and TRBJ2-7; possible D gene TRBD1, 6 bases. CDR1 and CDR2 (germline): SQVTM, ANQGSEA. V was trimmed by 5 bases and J by 3 bases, leaving 14 bases between them. The CDR3 covers 13 residues. CDR3: CSVSDSRFYEQYF. In DNA, the CDR3 is TGCAGCGTTTCGGACAGTCGGTTCTACGAGCAGTACTTC.

About this clonotype itself: With a much larger clone just one base away, this may be a read error. The chain combines TRBV12-3 or TRBV12-4 with TRBJ1-4; 10 positions match TRBD1. The CDR3 covers 16 residues. DNA of the CDR3: TGTGCCAGCAGTCCGGGACAGGGGACAACTAATGAAGAACTGTTTTTT. Translated, it gives CASSPGQGTTNEELFF.

Ten or more counts support this clonotype. The V and J genes are TRBV7-2 and TRBJ2-5; the match to TRBD2 covers 8 bases. Losses at the gene ends were 4 bases for V and 4 bases for J; bases not matched to a gene: 11. Germline CDR1 SGHTA, CDR2 FQGNSA. This CDR3 comprises 16 residues. The CDR3 DNA follows: TGTGCCAGCAGCTCCCGGCGGGCGGGGGGCGGAGAGACCCAGTACTTC. This encodes CASSSRRAGGGETQYF.

As to this clonotype: A much bigger clone sits one base away, suggesting this may be a read error. The CDR3: CASSPSGAQETRYF. CDR3 nucleotide sequence: TGTGCCAGCAGTCCTAGCGGCGCACAAGAGACCCGGTACTTC. The chain uses TRBV6-5 and TRBJ2-7, with 7 bases matching TRBD2. V shed 5 bases and J 12 bases; nucleotides not matched to a gene: 16. CDR1 MNHEY and CDR2 SVGAGI come from the germline V gene. The CDR3 totals 14 residues.

The chain combines TRBV11-2 with TRBJ2-2; possibly TRBD1 for D (5 bases). This CDR3 region has 15 residues. CDR1 and CDR2 (germline): SGHAT, FQNNGV. The V end was cut by 5 bases, the J end by 3 bases, with 13 bases between. CDR3 nucleotide sequence: TGTGCCAGCAGCCGTGGGGCACTTCACACCGGGGAGCTGTTTTTT. Its translation: CASSRGALHTGELFF.

Comment on this clonotype: A junction boundary mismatches the germline segment, possibly from a read error. The chain joins TRBV7-3 to TRBJ2-1, with D perhaps TRBD2 (5 bases). The germline gives CDR1 SGHTA, CDR2 FQGTGA. The CDR3 runs 15 residues. CDR3 protein: CAGSQSGSSYNEQCF. The CDR3 DNA reads TGTGCCGGCAGCCAGAGCGGCAGCTCCTACAATGAGCAGTGCTTC.

Many counts were recorded for this clonotype. The V gene is TRBV9, the J gene TRBJ2-6; 8 bases agree with TRBD1. J lost 0 bases, V lost 3 bases, and 5 bases had no gene match. Germline CDR1 and CDR2: SGDLS and YYNGEE. This CDR3 has 17 residues. The CDR3 DNA reads TGTGCCAGCAGCGGTTACAGGGGGAACTCTGGGGCCAACGTCCTGACTTTC. Its protein is CASSGYRGNSGANVLTF.

This clonotype was recorded many times. A much more abundant neighbour one base away suggests this may be a read error. CDR3 sequence reads: CASSYRGTYNEQYF. The DNA of the CDR3 is TGTGCCAGCAGTTACAGGGGGACGTACAATGAGCAGTACTTC. The chain uses TRBV7-2 and TRBJ2-5; the match to TRBD1 covers 8 bases. Germline V lookup: CDR1 SGHTA, CDR2 FQGNSA. This CDR3 has 14 amino acids. Trimming took 6 bases from V and 11 from J; bases not matched to a gene: 14.

This clonotype came up many times. This chain uses TRBV28 with TRBJ2-7; tentatively, D is TRBD2 (6 bases). CDR3 length: 13 amino acids. V was shortened by 4 bases and J by 5 bases, with 12 bases between the two germline ends. The germline CDR1 and CDR2 sequences are MDHEN and SYDVKM. This chain's CDR3 is CASSSQAGHEQYF. The DNA for the CDR3 is TGTGCCAGCAGTTCCCAGGCGGGACACGAGCAGTACTTC.

V and J are TRBV24-1 and TRBJ2-7; 9 bases line up with TRBD1. Unmatched junction bases numbered 14, after V lost 1 base and J lost 5 bases. Germline assignment: CDR1 KGHDR and CDR2 SFDVKD. This CDR3 spans 18 amino acids. In DNA, the CDR3 is TGTGCCACCAGTGATTTTTTTCCCTCGACAGGGGGACGACACGAGCAGTACTTC. It encodes CATSDFFPSTGGRHEQYF.

This clonotype was detected ten times or more. The rearrangement links TRBV6-5 to TRBJ2-7; 13 nucleotides align to TRBD2. In germline, CDR1 is MNHEY, CDR2 SVGAGI. V lost 5 bases to trimming and J lost 2 bases; unmatched junction nucleotides: 6. The CDR3 sequence is 16 residues long. The CDR3 DNA is TGTGCCAGCAGTAGACCCACTAGCGGGGGGGCCTACGAGCAGTACTTC. Protein product: CASSRPTSGGAYEQYF.

For the CDR3, the DNA is TGCGCCAGTACAGGGGGCGGTGAGACCCAGTACTTC. Its translation: CASTGGGETQYF. The rearrangement joins TRBV5-1 to TRBJ2-5, with 9 bases identical to TRBD1. The CDR3 totals 12 residues. From germline, CDR1 is SGHRS and CDR2 YFSETQ. V was pared by 8 bases and J by 5 bases, with 4 bases of the junction left unmatched.

This clonotype was recorded only once. A read error may be the cause here, since a much bigger clone is one base away. CDR3 in DNA: TGCAGTGCTAGAGAATCCACAGGGAGCCAGCCCCGGCATTTT. Its translation is CSARESTGSQPRHF. The gene calls are TRBV20-1 and TRBJ1-5; perhaps TRBD1 as D (6 bases). CDR3 size: 14 residues. CDR1 is DFQATT and CDR2 is SNEGSKA in the germline V gene (reference sequence).

This clonotype was seen a handful of times. The J gene is TRBJ1-2, the V gene TRBV3-1, with D unresolved. Trimming left V 4 bases short and J 4 bases short, with 13 bases between. Germline assignment: CDR1 LGHDT and CDR2 YNNKEL (reference sequence). This CDR3 is built from 14 residues. The CDR3 nucleotides read TGTGCCAGCAGCCGGCGGTGGGGATTCTATGGCTACACCTTC. Translated: CASSRRWGFYGYTF.

This clonotype was observed at least ten times. This chain's CDR3 is CASTPPIGQGYGYTF. The CDR3 DNA reads TGTGCCAGCACTCCTCCAATTGGGCAGGGCTATGGCTACACCTTC. The chain links TRBV28 to TRBJ1-2; possible D gene TRBD1, 5 bases. V lost 7 bases and J lost 4, with 19 bases in between. This CDR3 has 15 residues. Germline assignment: CDR1 MDHEN and CDR2 SYDVKM.

Details on this clonotype: This may stem from a read error, because a much larger clone lies one nucleotide away. CDR3 DNA: TGTGCCAGCAAGTCGACTAGCGGGGGGGGCAATGAGCAGTACTTC. It translates to CASKSTSGGGNEQYF. This sequence joins TRBV7-3 and TRBJ2-7; 14 bases are a match to TRBD2. The CDR3 contains 15 residues. CDR1 and CDR2 from the germline V gene are SGHTA and FQGTGA. The V segment lost 7 bases and the J segment 7 bases; nucleotides outside the gene matches: 9.

J is TRBJ2-4 and V is TRBV6-1; 7 bases are shared with TRBD1. The assigned J gene may be wrong: the sequence end matches TRBJ2-7 better. Germline V gene sequence: CDR1 MNHNS, CDR2 SASEGT. The CDR3 has 15 amino acids. The chain's CDR3 is CASSEATGIVYEQYF. The CDR3 nucleotides read TGTGCCAGCAGTGAAGCGACAGGGATCGTGTACGAGCAGTACTTC.

On this clonotype itself: Given a much more abundant clone one base away, this may be a read error. This sequence joins TRBV6-6 and TRBJ1-2, with D uncertain. The V gene's germline CDR1 is MNHNY and CDR2 SVGAGI (reference sequence). This CDR3 region has 14 residues. The CDR3: CAGSGRQANYGYTF. CDR3 nucleotides: TGTGCCGGCAGTGGACGTCAGGCTAACTATGGCTACACCTTC.

With regard to this clonotype: Compared with germline, one end of the junction differs, possibly owing to a read error. The J gene is TRBJ2-1, the V gene TRBV7-2; tentatively, D is TRBD2 (6 bases). This CDR3 contains 15 residues. Germline CDR1 reads SGHTA; CDR2 reads FQGNSA. For the CDR3, the DNA is TGTGCCAGCGGCTTAAGGAGGGCACTTAACAATGAGCAGTTCTTC. This gives the protein CASGLRRALNNEQFF.

Worth noting for this clonotype: The junction and the germline gene differ at one end; a read error may be behind it. The CDR3, as DNA: TGTGCCTGGGCCGGGACTAGCGGGGGGGCCGACTTC. It encodes CAWAGTSGGADF. V gene TRBV30 combines with J gene TRBJ2-5, with 16 bases matching TRBD2. This CDR3 comprises 12 residues. CDR1 GTSNPN and CDR2 SVGIG come from the germline V gene (reference sequence).

About this clonotype itself: A clone one base away is much larger, so this may be a read error. The rearrangement joins TRBV7-2 to TRBJ2-7; the D gene is possibly TRBD1 (5 bases). Trimming cost V 1 base and J 5 bases, with 9 bases left between them. The CDR3 loop spans 13 amino acids. In germline, CDR1 is SGHTA, CDR2 FQGNSA. The CDR3 DNA sequence: TGTGCCAGCAGCTTAGACAGGTGCCACGAGCAGTACTTC. As protein: CASSLDRCHEQYF.